This TCR beta chain was captured in a study of siplizumab effects on memory and regulatory T cells. Notes on the study in general: Treg-derived clones made up an average of around 75% of mappable alloreactive CD4+ clones with siplizumab and 26.9% in controls. Siplizumab significantly lowered the alloreactive sequences that could be traced to unstimulated CD4+ memory cells. Contribution to the alloresponse seemed major for naive T cells, which also seemed more diverse than memory cells. For siplizumab cultures, the suppressive function of their proliferating Tregs was not confirmed.

Measured with immunoSEQ multiplex PCR; TCRdb has only the in-frame clones, and not every one. Counted here are some 100,000 clones, approximately 94% occurring once; the ten biggest clones make up 1% to 1.5%. A note on this clone: Its antigen is still unknown.

The clonotype was recovered from a human donor in good health. What was sequenced was non-Treg CD4+ T cells sorted from blood.

The CDR3 loop reads CASSLGRAGVTYEQYF. The DNA for the CDR3 is TGTGCCAGCAGCTTGGGTAGGGCGGGCGTTACCTACGAGCAGTACTTC. The rearrangement joins TRBV5-4 to TRBJ2-7; D is possibly TRBD2 (5 bases). Germline CDR1 and CDR2: SGHNT and YYREEE (reference sequence). V dropped 0 bases and J dropped 2 bases, with 15 bases sitting between them. The CDR3 covers 16 residues.